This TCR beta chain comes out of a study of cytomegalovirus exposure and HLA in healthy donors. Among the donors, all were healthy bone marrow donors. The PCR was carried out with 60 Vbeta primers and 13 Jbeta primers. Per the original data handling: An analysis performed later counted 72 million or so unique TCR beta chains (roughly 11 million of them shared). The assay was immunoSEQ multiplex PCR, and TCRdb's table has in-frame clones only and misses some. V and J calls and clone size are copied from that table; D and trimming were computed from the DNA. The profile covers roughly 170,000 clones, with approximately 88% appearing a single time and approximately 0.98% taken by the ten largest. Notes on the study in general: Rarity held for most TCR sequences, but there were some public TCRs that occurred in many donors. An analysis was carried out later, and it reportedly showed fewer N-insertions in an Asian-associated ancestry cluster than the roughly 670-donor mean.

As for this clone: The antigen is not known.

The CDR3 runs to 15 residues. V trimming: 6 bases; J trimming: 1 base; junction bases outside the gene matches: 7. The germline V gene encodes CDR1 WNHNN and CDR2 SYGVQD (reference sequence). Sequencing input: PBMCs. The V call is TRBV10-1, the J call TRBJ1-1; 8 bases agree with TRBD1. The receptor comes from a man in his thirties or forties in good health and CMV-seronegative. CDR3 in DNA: TGCGCCAGCAGCGCAGGGGGCGCTAAGAACACTGAAGCTTTCTTT. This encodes CASSAGGAKNTEAFF.